This T cell receptor (beta chain) was profiled in a study of Graves' ophthalmopathy and Graves' hyperthyroidism. Researchers took RNA transcripts and amplified TCR beta CDR3 regions from them. Amplification began with first-round RT-PCR using HTBI primers, then second-round multiplex PCR was performed. In TCRdb, the multiplex PCR reads were re-called with MiXCR into one record per CDR3 protein. The sample has about 1.1 million distinct CDR3 sequences; roughly 35% are singletons. Study findings and constraints: Prediction of ophthalmopathy progression reached around 71% sensitivity and under 80% specificity. Blood also held most thyroid clonotypes expanded above 0.001 frequency.

New diagnoses, under 2 months' duration, and ages 18 to 65 characterized the hyperthyroidism patients. Patients were diagnosed from clinical symptoms, serum thyroxine, TRAb, thyroid ultrasound and orbital computed tomography. CDR3 length: 16 amino acids. Germline V gene data show CDR1 as LNHNV and CDR2 as YYDKDF (reference sequence). The ends were cut back, 1 base at V and 0 bases at J, with 10 bases in the middle. This clonotype was seen repeatedly, ten times or more. Its antigen is not known. The chain combines TRBV15 with TRBJ1-5; possibly TRBD1 for D (5 bases). Sequenced material: peripheral blood or thyroid tissue (not recorded which). This TCR was recovered from an adult man with Graves' hyperthyroidism. This CDR3 is CATSRAGGDSNQPQHF. In nucleotides, the CDR3 is TGTGCCACCAGCAGAGCTGGAGGGGATAGCAATCAGCCCCAGCATTTT.